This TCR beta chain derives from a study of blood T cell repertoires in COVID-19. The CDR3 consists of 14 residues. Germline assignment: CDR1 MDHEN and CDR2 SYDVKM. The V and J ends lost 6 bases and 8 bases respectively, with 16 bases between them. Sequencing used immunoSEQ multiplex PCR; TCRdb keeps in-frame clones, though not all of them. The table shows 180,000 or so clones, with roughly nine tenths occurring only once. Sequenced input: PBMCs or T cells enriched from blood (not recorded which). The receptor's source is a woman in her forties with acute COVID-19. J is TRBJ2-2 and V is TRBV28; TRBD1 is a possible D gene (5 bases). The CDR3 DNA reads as TGTGCCAGCAGAACCATGGACATGGGGGGGGAGCTGTTTTTT. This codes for CASRTMDMGGELFF.